The 32 T cell receptor beta chains given below trace back to one sample, sequenced in a study of shared clonotypes between healthy human individuals. Profiling relied on immunoSEQ multiplex PCR, and the TCRdb table lists in-frame clones only, not all of them. Of approximately 1,000,000 clones in the sample, around three quarters were seen once. The specimen was memory CD4+ T cells from PBMCs. Specified subset: CD45RA-negative fraction. Receptor source: a man aged 18 to 29 in good health. Some clones in this sample may be carry-over from other donors' samples.

The chain employs TRBV18 and TRBJ2-1; tentative D call: TRBD1 (8 bases). The CDR3 consists of 17 residues. V was pared by 4 bases and J by 0 bases, with 16 bases between. Germline loops: CDR1 KGHSH, CDR2 LQKENI. The CDR3 region is CASSRTGRDSSYNEQFF. The CDR3 DNA reads as TGTGCCAGCTCACGGACAGGGAGGGATTCCTCCTACAATGAGCAGTTCTTC.

The V call is TRBV9, the J call TRBJ1-5; the D is unclear. The CDR3 sequence is 15 residues long. Germline assignment: CDR1 SGDLS and CDR2 YYNGEE. V was cut by 0 bases and J by 2 bases, with 9 bases left in between. The CDR3 reads CASSVDGFGNQPQHF. CDR3 bases: TGTGCCAGCAGCGTAGACGGGTTCGGCAATCAGCCCCAGCATTTT.

In its sample, this clone was seen once. The chain uses TRBV7-7 and TRBJ1-5, with a possible D match to TRBD1 (5 bases). CDR1 and CDR2 from the germline V gene are SSHAT and FNYEAQ (reference sequence). The CDR3 extends over 13 amino acids. Trimming stripped 4 bases from V and 7 bases from J, with 11 bases between. The CDR3: CASSSQVGQPQHF. Here the CDR3 DNA reads TGTGCCAGCAGCTCACAGGTGGGCCAGCCCCAGCATTTT.

In this sample, this clone turned up a few times. This chain uses TRBV19 with TRBJ1-5; 7 positions agree with TRBD1. After removal of 7 bases from V and 3 bases from J, the junction contained 15 bases not matched to a gene. This CDR3 spans 17 amino acids. CDR1 and CDR2 from the germline V gene are LNHDA and SQIVND (reference sequence). CDR3 region: CASNPGLAGGYNQPQHF. Written as DNA, the CDR3 is TGTGCCAGTAATCCCGGTTTGGCAGGGGGATACAATCAGCCCCAGCATTTT. The variable domain in full, with the rest retrieved from reference TRBV19 and TRBJ1-5, is DGGITQSPKYLFRKEGQNVTLSCEQNLNHDAMYWYRQDPGQGLRLIYYSQIVNDFQKGDIAEGYSVSREKKESFPLTVTSAQKNPTAFYLCASNPGLAGGYNQPQHFGDGTRLSIL.

Remarks on this clone: The germline gene is not matched at one end of the junction; a read error may be the cause. The J gene is TRBJ1-2, the V gene TRBV5-6, with a possible D match to TRBD1 (6 bases). The germline CDR1 and CDR2 sequences are SGHDT and YYEEEE. This CDR3 spans 15 amino acids. Written as DNA, the CDR3 is TGTGCCAGCAGCCGTGAGACCAGGGGAGTCTATGGCTGCACCTTC. This gives the protein CASSRETRGVYGCTF.

The chain combines TRBV10-3 with TRBJ2-1; no clear D gene. With 7 bases removed from V and 2 bases from J, the gap between germline ends came to 3 bases. The CDR3 is made up of 11 amino acids. Germline values: CDR1 ENHRY, CDR2 SYGVKD. CDR3 region: CAINTYNEQFF. CDR3 DNA: TGTGCCATCAATACCTACAATGAGCAGTTCTTC.

The genes are TRBV5-8 and TRBJ2-2, with 11 bases lining up with TRBD2. Trimming took 0 bases from V and 5 from J; bases not matched to a gene: 0. The CDR3 covers 15 residues. The germline CDR1 and CDR2 sequences are SGHTS and YDEGEE. Here the CDR3 reads CASSLGLAGTGELFF. The CDR3, as DNA: TGTGCCAGCAGCTTGGGACTAGCGGGAACCGGGGAGCTGTTTTTT. The variable domain in full, with the rest retrieved from reference TRBV5-8 and TRBJ2-2, is EAGVTQSPTHLIKTRGQQATLRCSPISGHTSVYWYQQALGLGLQFLLWYDEGEERNRGNFPPRFSGRQFPNYSSELNVNALELEDSALYLCASSLGLAGTGELFFGEGSRLTVL.

CDR3 loop: CASRGTGENYGYTF. CDR3 DNA sequence: TGTGCCAGCAGAGGGACAGGGGAAAACTATGGCTACACCTTC. The chain joins TRBV28 to TRBJ1-2; 10 nucleotides line up with TRBD1. Germline lookup yields CDR1 MDHEN and CDR2 SYDVKM. The junction had 3 bases not matched to a gene; V was cut back by 6 bases and J by 2 bases. The CDR3 totals 14 residues.

The genes are TRBV28 and TRBJ1-1; 12 bases line up with TRBD1. The CDR3 is 14 residues long. Germline V gene sequence: CDR1 MDHEN, CDR2 SYDVKM. V shed 6 bases and J 3 bases; nucleotides not matched to a gene: 2. As DNA, the CDR3 is TGTGCCAGCAGGGGACAGGGGGCGTACACTGAAGCTTTCTTT. Protein sequence: CASRGQGAYTEAFF. The full variable domain, rest sourced from reference TRBV28 and TRBJ1-1, is DVKVTQSSRYLVKRTGEKVFLECVQDMDHENMFWYRQDPGLGLRLIYFSYDVKMKEKGDIPEGYSVSREKKERFSLILESASTNQTSMYLCASRGQGAYTEAFFGQGTRLTVV.

The chain joins TRBV5-5 to TRBJ2-5, with D hard to call. From germline, CDR1 is SGHKS and CDR2 YYEKEE (reference sequence). This CDR3 is built from 13 residues. Trimming left V 2 bases short and J 1 base short, with 6 bases between. Written as DNA, the CDR3 is TGTGCCAGCAGCTTTTCAGCCCAAGAGACCCAGTACTTC. It specifies CASSFSAQETQYF.

This rearrangement joins TRBV29-1 to TRBJ2-1; 7 bases match TRBD1. V lost 1 base and J lost 3; bases outside the gene matches: 12. CDR1 and CDR2 from the germline V gene are SQVTM and ANQGSEA. CDR3 length: 17 amino acids. CDR3: CSVEGYTGQVNYNEQFF. CDR3 DNA sequence: TGCAGCGTTGAAGGGTATACTGGACAGGTCAACTACAATGAGCAGTTCTTC.

The chain is built from TRBV18 and TRBJ1-4, with D perhaps TRBD1 (5 bases). Germline CDR1 is KGHSH and CDR2 is LQKENI. The CDR3 sequence is 13 residues long. The V gene lost 6 bases and the J gene lost 7 bases, with 12 bases spanning the gap. The DNA for the CDR3 is TGTGCCAGCTCGGCCGGACACGCTGAAAAACTGTTTTTT. Encoded protein: CASSAGHAEKLFF.

The chain carries TRBV7-3 and TRBJ2-7, with a weak D call TRBD1 (7 bases). Germline V CDR1 and CDR2: SGHTA, FQGTGA. The CDR3 contains 11 residues. The V end lost 5 bases, the J end lost 12 bases, and 14 bases lay between the germline ends. CDR3 in amino acids: CASSGGTELYF. The CDR3 nucleotides read TGTGCCAGCAGCGGCGGGACAGAGTTGTACTTC.

This sequence joins TRBV18 and TRBJ2-3; D is ambiguous. Germline CDR1 is KGHSH and CDR2 is LQKENI. The CDR3 covers 14 residues. V was cut by 3 bases and J by 2 bases, with 9 bases left in between. CDR3 nucleotide sequence: TGTGCCAGCTCACCCGACACCTCCACAGATACGCAGTATTTT. Translated: CASSPDTSTDTQYF. Drawing the rest from reference TRBV18 and TRBJ2-3, the complete variable domain is NAGVMQNPRHLVRRRGQEARLRCSPMKGHSHVYWYRQLPEEGLKFMVYLQKENIIDESGMPKERFSAEFPKEGPSILRIQQVVRGDSAAYFCASSPDTSTDTQYFGPGTRLTVL.

V is TRBV19 and J is TRBJ1-2; D gene unclear. With 8 bases removed from V and 0 bases from J, the gap between germline ends came to 13 bases. CDR1 LNHDA and CDR2 SQIVND come from the germline V gene (reference sequence). The CDR3 extends over 14 amino acids. CDR3 region: CASVDLGTNYGYTF. In nucleotides, the CDR3 is TGTGCCAGTGTCGATCTAGGAACTAACTATGGCTACACCTTC.

The chain uses TRBV5-4 and TRBJ2-1; TRBD2 matches 9 bases. Trimming took 4 bases from V and 8 from J; bases not matched to a gene: 4. The CDR3 consists of 13 residues. In germline, CDR1 is SGHNT, CDR2 YYREEE (reference sequence). As DNA, the CDR3 is TGTGCCAGCAGCCCGGGACTAGCTGATGAGCAGTTCTTC. It codes for CASSPGLADEQFF.

The chain joins TRBV6-5 to TRBJ1-3; 7 nucleotides match TRBD1. The J segment lost 0 bases and the V segment lost 10 bases, leaving 6 bases of the junction unmatched. There are 14 residues in the CDR3. Germline V gene lookup returns CDR1 MNHEY and CDR2 SVGAGI. The CDR3 DNA reads TGTGCCACCAGACAGGGATACTCTGGAAACACCATATATTTT. Encoded protein: CATRQGYSGNTIYF.

The gene calls are TRBV7-9 and TRBJ1-5, with a possible D match to TRBD1 (5 bases). V was trimmed by 6 bases and J by 9 bases, leaving 24 bases between them. CDR1 and CDR2 (germline): SEHNR, FQNEAQ (reference sequence). The CDR3 has 16 amino acids. The CDR3 region has the DNA TGTGCCAGCAGTTATCGCACGGGGCAGGTAGAAGGGCCCCAGCATTTT. This codes for CASSYRTGQVEGPQHF.

V usage is TRBV4-1 and J usage is TRBJ1-5; 7 positions agree with TRBD1. Looked up from germline, CDR1 is MGHRA and CDR2 is YSYEKL. This CDR3 contains 18 residues. V lost 0 bases to trimming and J lost 8 bases; unmatched junction nucleotides: 16. In DNA form, the CDR3 reads TGCGCCAGCAGCCAAGACCACAACAGGGGCCGGCGAGGTGAGCCCCAGCATTTT. Amino acids: CASSQDHNRGRRGEPQHF.

The table lists this clone with a few counts. The gene calls are TRBV27 and TRBJ1-4; TRBD1 aligns across 7 bases. The V and J ends lost 1 base and 10 bases, in that order; junction bases with no gene match: 9. Looked up from germline, CDR1 is MNHEY and CDR2 is SMNVEV (reference sequence). This CDR3 region has 15 residues. The CDR3 spells CASSLFGPGQVKLFF. CDR3 sequence (DNA): TGTGCCAGCAGTTTATTTGGTCCAGGACAGGTAAAACTGTTTTTT.

The J gene is TRBJ1-2, the V gene TRBV28; D unresolved. Germline CDR1 MDHEN, CDR2 SYDVKM. CDR3 length equals 14 residues. The V gene lost 7 bases and the J gene lost 1 base, with 13 bases spanning the gap. The CDR3 nucleotides are TGTGCCAGCAACTGGGCGGCACTTAACTATGGCTACACCTTC. Its protein product is CASNWAALNYGYTF.

This clone was found once. This chain links TRBV30 with TRBJ1-1, with 10 positions matching TRBD1. The length of the CDR3 is 12 residues. The germline V gene has CDR1 GTSNPN and CDR2 SVGIG (reference sequence). The trim removed 7 bases at V and 12 bases at J, leaving 11 bases unmatched. CDR3 sequence (DNA): TGTGCCTCAAACCCGGGGGGACAGGGGCCTTTCTTT. Its protein is CASNPGGQGPFF.

The chain's CDR3 is CASSLMPQMNTEAFF. The DNA for the CDR3 is TGTGCCAGCAGTTTAATGCCTCAAATGAACACTGAAGCTTTCTTT. The V gene is TRBV27, the J gene TRBJ1-1; D gene ambiguous. The CDR3 spans 15 residues. V lost 2 bases and J 0 bases, leaving 10 bases between the germline ends. Germline V lookup: CDR1 MNHEY, CDR2 SMNVEV (reference sequence).

This clone has more than one count but fewer than ten. The J gene is TRBJ2-4, the V gene TRBV7-6; D unresolved. Germline V gives CDR1 SGHVS, CDR2 FNYEAQ. V shed 5 bases and J shed 9 bases, with 14 bases lying between them. The CDR3 loop spans 13 amino acids. The CDR3 DNA reads as TGTGCCAGCAGCCCCTCGCCCTCCGGCATTCAGTACTTC. The encoded protein is CASSPSPSGIQYF.

CDR3 residues: CASSQDDRGDDEQFF. CDR3 nucleotides: TGCGCCAGCAGCCAAGATGACAGGGGTGACGATGAGCAGTTCTTC. The chain is built from TRBV4-3 and TRBJ2-1; 8 positions agree with TRBD1. Germline lookup yields CDR1 LGHNA and CDR2 YSLEER. The junction had 6 bases not matched to a gene; V was cut back by 0 bases and J by 8 bases. The CDR3 is 15 amino acids.

This clone showed up just a few times. The CDR3 here is CASSLPPQGVADTQYF. The CDR3 DNA reads TGCGCCAGCAGCTTGCCTCCGCAGGGGGTAGCAGATACGCAGTATTTT. The chain joins TRBV5-1 to TRBJ2-3, with 7 bases aligning to TRBD1. The germline V gene has CDR1 SGHRS and CDR2 YFSETQ. The CDR3 is 16 amino acids. Trimming at V came to 1 base and at J to 4 bases, leaving 9 bases not matched to a gene. Full variable domain (missing parts from reference TRBV5-1 and TRBJ2-3): KAGVTQTPRYLIKTRGQQVTLSCSPISGHRSVSWYQQTPGQGLQFLFEYFSETQRNKGNFPGRFSGRQFSNSRSEMNVSTLELGDSALYLCASSLPPQGVADTQYFGPGTRLTVL.

V is TRBV18 and J is TRBJ2-2, with 7 nucleotides matching TRBD1. Germline V gene sequence: CDR1 KGHSH, CDR2 LQKENI. The CDR3 loop spans 15 amino acids. The junction had 3 bases not matched to a gene; V was cut back by 4 bases and J by 1 base. The CDR3 is CASSQGTVNTGELFF. CDR3 nucleotide sequence: TGTGCCAGCTCACAGGGGACAGTGAACACCGGGGAGCTGTTTTTT.

The chain uses TRBV15 and TRBJ1-2; D uncertain. Germline CDR1 is LNHNV and CDR2 is YYDKDF (reference sequence). V was shortened by 4 bases and J by 7 bases, with 25 bases between the two germline ends. The CDR3 consists of 17 residues. The DNA of the CDR3 is TGTGCCACCAGCAAGATACCGTGGCAGGCAAGTCTACCTGGCTACACCTTC. It codes for CATSKIPWQASLPGYTF.

The chain is built from TRBV28 and TRBJ2-7, with TRBD1 identical over 7 bases. Germline values: CDR1 MDHEN, CDR2 SYDVKM. Trimming removed 6 bases from V and 1 base from J; junction bases left unmatched: 6. CDR3 length: 14 residues. CDR3 nucleotides: TGTGCCAGCAGAACACGGACAGGATCCTACGAGCAGTACTTC. Residues: CASRTRTGSYEQYF. Full variable domain (remainder filled in from reference TRBV28 and TRBJ2-7): DVKVTQSSRYLVKRTGEKVFLECVQDMDHENMFWYRQDPGLGLRLIYFSYDVKMKEKGDIPEGYSVSREKKERFSLILESASTNQTSMYLCASRTRTGSYEQYFGPGTRLTVT.

The chain couples TRBV18 to TRBJ1-2, with D maybe TRBD1 (5 bases). Per the germline V gene, CDR1 is KGHSH and CDR2 is LQKENI. The CDR3 has 14 amino acids. Trimming cost V 6 bases and J 5 bases, with 16 bases left between them. The CDR3 sequence is CASSRDGTLYGYTF. CDR3 DNA sequence: TGTGCCAGCTCCCGGGACGGAACTTTATATGGCTACACCTTC.

This clone was observed a single time. This chain links TRBV5-4 with TRBJ2-5; D not resolved. This CDR3 has 16 residues. V was pared by 0 bases and J by 5 bases, with 17 bases between. Germline CDR1 reads SGHNT; CDR2 reads YYREEE (reference sequence). The CDR3 DNA reads as TGTGCCAGCAGCTTGGCCAACCGGGCAGAACGGGAGACCCAGTACTTC. Amino acid sequence: CASSLANRAERETQYF.

The V call is TRBV19, the J call TRBJ2-5, with D tentatively TRBD2 (7 bases). This CDR3 has 15 residues. CDR1 and CDR2 from the germline V gene are LNHDA and SQIVND (reference sequence). V dropped 6 bases and J dropped 2 bases, with 16 bases sitting between them. CDR3 sequence reads: CASSDRGGGQETQYF. CDR3 sequence (DNA): TGTGCCAGTAGCGACCGAGGGGGGGGACAAGAGACCCAGTACTTC.